These 12 T cell receptor beta chains share one sample of origin, sequenced in a study of cytomegalovirus exposure and HLA in healthy donors. 13 Jbeta primers and 60 Vbeta primers were used for the PCR. Here immunoSEQ multiplex PCR was the method, and the copy in TCRdb shows in-frame clones only, minus some. The table has under 130,000 clones, roughly three fifths seen once. The sequencing sample was made of PBMCs. These receptors all stem from a young man in good health and CMV-seropositive.

V and J are TRBV25-1 and TRBJ1-2; 10 nucleotides agree with TRBD1. CDR3 size: 13 residues. Germline loops: CDR1 MGHDK, CDR2 SYGVNS. The J segment lost 7 bases and the V segment lost 6 bases, leaving 5 bases of the junction unmatched. In DNA, the CDR3 is TGTGCCAGCAGGGACAGGGGGGATGCTGGCTACACCTTC. Amino acids: CASRDRGDAGYTF.

CDR3 coding DNA: TGTGCCATCAGTGATGGGACAGGGGGCCTAAACATTCAGTACTTC. This sequence encodes CAISDGTGGLNIQYF. The chain carries TRBV10-3 and TRBJ2-4, with 12 positions matching TRBD1. Trimming at V came to 3 bases and at J to 6 bases, leaving 3 bases not matched to a gene. The germline V gene has CDR1 ENHRY and CDR2 SYGVKD. The CDR3 extends over 15 amino acids.

This clone came up a few times. V gene TRBV7-3 combines with J gene TRBJ2-1, with 9 bases matching TRBD2. V lost 3 bases to trimming and J lost 9 bases; unmatched junction nucleotides: 9. The CDR3 has 15 amino acids. Per the germline V gene, CDR1 is SGHTA and CDR2 is FQGTGA. DNA for the CDR3: TGTGCCAGCAGCTTTGGCGGGGGGGTGTTGAGTGAGCAGTTCTTC. Amino acid sequence: CASSFGGGVLSEQFF.

The chain is built from TRBV2 and TRBJ2-5, with a weak D call TRBD2 (6 bases). This CDR3 comprises 14 residues. The germline V and J ends were trimmed by 2 bases and 5 bases, with 12 bases remaining between them. Per germline, CDR1 SNHLY and CDR2 FYNNEI. DNA of the CDR3: TGTGCCAGCAGTGAATTGGGGGGTTACGAGACCCAGTACTTC. It specifies CASSELGGYETQYF.

CDR3 in DNA: TGTGCCAGCAGCTTAGTTCCGGGGGGGACTGAAGCTTTCTTT. This gives the protein CASSLVPGGTEAFF. The J gene is TRBJ1-1, the V gene TRBV11-2, with TRBD1 as a possible D gene (5 bases). V lost 1 base and J lost 5, with 11 bases in between. Germline V gives CDR1 SGHAT, CDR2 FQNNGV. This CDR3 comprises 14 residues.

This sequence joins TRBV5-1 and TRBJ2-7, with TRBD2 as a possible D gene (5 bases). The CDR3 runs 15 residues. Germline CDR1 SGHRS, CDR2 YFSETQ. V was cut by 0 bases and J by 0 bases, with 10 bases left in between. CDR3 in DNA: TGCGCCAGCAGCTTGGTTCTGGACTCCTCCTACGAGCAGTACTTC. Its translation is CASSLVLDSSYEQYF.

The rearrangement uses TRBV6-1 and TRBJ2-1; 9 bases match TRBD2. Germline CDR1 reads MNHNS; CDR2 reads SASEGT. V shed 9 bases, J shed 1 base, and the junction held 1 base outside the gene matches. The CDR3 is made up of 13 amino acids. The CDR3, as DNA: TGTGCCAGTACTAGCGGGTCCTACAATGAGCAGTTCTTC. The encoded protein is CASTSGSYNEQFF.

The gene calls are TRBV4-2 and TRBJ2-5; 13 positions agree with TRBD2. The germline V gene has CDR1 LGHNA and CDR2 YNFKEQ. V was pared by 4 bases and J by 5 bases, with 10 bases of the junction left unmatched. The CDR3 totals 17 residues. The CDR3 here is CASSRTGLAGEGETQYF. The DNA for the CDR3 is TGTGCCAGCAGCCGTACCGGACTAGCGGGGGAGGGGGAGACCCAGTACTTC.

The table lists this clone with a few counts. J is TRBJ2-2 and V is TRBV5-4; possible D gene TRBD2, 6 bases. Germline V CDR1 and CDR2: SGHNT, YYREEE (reference sequence). Trimming stripped 5 bases from V and 7 bases from J, with 15 bases between. This CDR3 region has 14 residues. CDR3 DNA sequence: TGTGCCAGCAGGTGGTTTGGCGGGGACGGGGAGCTGTTTTTT. Translated: CASRWFGGDGELFF.

The rearrangement links TRBV6-5 to TRBJ2-3; tentative D call: TRBD2 (5 bases). Germline V gene lookup returns CDR1 MNHEY and CDR2 SVGAGI. Trimming removed 6 bases from V and 4 bases from J, with 14 bases in between. This CDR3 has 14 amino acids. CDR3 DNA: TGTGCCAGCAGCGAAGCTAGCCGGGCAGATACGCAGTATTTT. It translates to CASSEASRADTQYF.

The gene calls are TRBV6-1 and TRBJ1-5, with a possible D match to TRBD1 (6 bases). Germline V gives CDR1 MNHNS, CDR2 SASEGT. V lost 5 bases to trimming and J lost 7 bases, with 18 bases between them. This CDR3 has 15 amino acids. The CDR3 sequence is CASSLEQGGRQPQHF. DNA for the CDR3: TGTGCCAGCAGTTTGGAACAGGGTGGCCGACAGCCCCAGCATTTT.

The chain joins TRBV19 to TRBJ1-1; 7 bases align to TRBD1. Unmatched junction bases numbered 25, after V lost 4 bases and J lost 8 bases. The length of the CDR3 is 19 residues. CDR1 is LNHDA, CDR2 SQIVND, per germline (reference sequence). The CDR3 DNA sequence: TGTGCCAGTAGTAGGACAGGAGGAGGGGAACTACGAAAGAAGGGGGAAGCTTTCTTT. Translating it yields CASSRTGGGELRKKGEAFF. Based on the CDR3 plus reference TRBV19 and TRBJ1-1, the full variable domain is DGGITQSPKYLFRKEGQNVTLSCEQNLNHDAMYWYRQDPGQGLRLIYYSQIVNDFQKGDIAEGYSVSREKKESFPLTVTSAQKNPTAFYLCASSRTGGGELRKKGEAFFGQGTRLTVV.